The 7 T cell receptor beta chains below all came from one sample that was sequenced in a study of T-cell reconstitution after alpha-beta-depleted transplantation in children. The TCRbeta library was prepared with unique molecular identifiers. TCRdb redid the calling of the PCR reads with MiXCR, one entry per CDR3 protein. The table has 540,000 or so distinct CDR3 sequences, roughly 23% seen once; the top ten hold 11% to 15%. The material was PBMCs, mostly from graft donor cells, obtained 360 days after TCRalphabeta/CD19-depleted stem cell transplant. The receptors here all came from a boy younger than two who had a stem cell transplant for acute myeloid leukemia, so the T cells may come from the graft donor.

This clonotype was counted only a few times. The chain carries TRBV7-3 and TRBJ2-1; 10 bases align to TRBD1. The trim removed 8 bases at V and 7 bases at J, leaving 2 bases unmatched. The CDR3 extends over 12 amino acids. Germline values: CDR1 SGHTA, CDR2 FQGTGA. The CDR3: CASGTGVNEQFF. The CDR3 DNA is TGTGCCAGCGGGACAGGGGTGAATGAGCAGTTCTTC. The variable domain in full, with the rest retrieved from reference TRBV7-3 and TRBJ2-1, is GAGVSQTPSNKVTEKGKYVELRCDPISGHTALYWYRQSLGQGPEFLIYFQGTGAADDSGLPNDRFFAVRPEGSVSTLKIQRTERGDSAVYLCASGTGVNEQFFGPGTRLTVL.

This clonotype occurred a few times. The chain uses TRBV12-3 or TRBV12-4 and TRBJ2-1, with D possibly TRBD1 on 6 matching bases. The CDR3 totals 13 residues. V was shortened by 3 bases and J by 9 bases, with 12 bases between the two germline ends. This CDR3 reads CASSLVGASEQFF. For the CDR3, the DNA is TGTGCCAGCAGTTTGGTGGGGGCGAGTGAGCAGTTCTTC.

In this sample, this clonotype turned up many times. This chain links TRBV24-1 with TRBJ2-2; possibly TRBD1 or TRBD2 for D (5 bases each). The CDR3 loop spans 14 amino acids. Germline V gives CDR1 KGHDR, CDR2 SFDVKD. Trimming took 5 bases from V and 7 from J, leaving 13 bases between them. The CDR3 spells CATSAPGPGGELFF. CDR3 in DNA: TGTGCCACCAGTGCCCCGGGGCCAGGCGGGGAGCTGTTTTTT.

This clonotype appeared many times. The V and J genes are TRBV5-6 and TRBJ2-3; D possibly corresponds to TRBD2 (7 bases). The CDR3 has 15 residues. Germline-derived CDR1 and CDR2 are SGHDT and YYEEEE. V was shortened by 2 bases and J by 2 bases, with 12 bases between the two germline ends. The CDR3 loop is CASSLGGGPTDTQYF. CDR3 nucleotide sequence: TGTGCCAGCAGCTTAGGGGGGGGGCCCACAGATACGCAGTATTTT.

This clonotype was seen only a few times. This chain links TRBV6-1 with TRBJ2-2; a weak D match, TRBD1 (6 bases). V lost 10 bases and J lost 2, with 14 bases in between. The CDR3 extends over 14 amino acids. The germline V gene has CDR1 MNHNS and CDR2 SASEGT. Written as DNA, the CDR3 is TGTGCCACCCGGGACACCGTTAACACCGGGGAGCTGTTTTTT. Translation gives CATRDTVNTGELFF.

The chain is built from TRBV7-3 and TRBJ2-3, with 7 bases aligning to TRBD1. The germline CDR1 and CDR2 sequences are SGHTA and FQGTGA. The V gene end was trimmed by 4 bases and the J gene end by 4 bases; junction bases not matched to a gene: 8. CDR3 length equals 15 residues. The CDR3 loop reads CASSYRGAAADTQYF. In DNA, the CDR3 is TGTGCCAGCAGCTACAGGGGAGCCGCCGCAGATACGCAGTATTTT.

The V call is TRBV20-1, the J call TRBJ1-4; D perhaps matches TRBD1 (5 bases). Germline CDR1 and CDR2: DFQATT and SNEGSKA (reference sequence). Between the trimmed V and J ends, which lost 4 bases and 5 bases, there was a span of 8 bases. The CDR3 is 12 residues long. The CDR3 coding sequence is TGCAGTGCTAAGTCAGGGAATGAAAAACTGTTTTTT. This translates into CSAKSGNEKLFF.